This T cell receptor beta chain was retrieved from a study of shared clonotypes between healthy human individuals. The overall study: The composition of the donors was two women and three men aged 18 to 49. Findings and caveats of the study: Shared across a few donors were about 4.6% of the naive CD4 clonotypes. Richness estimates generally favored naive over memory subsets.

Remarks on this clone: As yet, its antigen is unknown.

Genomic DNA of each subset was evenly split across several immunoSEQ plates. Generated by immunoSEQ multiplex PCR, the TCRdb table keeps only in-frame clones and is missing some. The data contain 2.3 million or so clones, roughly 93% of them singletons. The length of the CDR3 is 15 residues. Trimming took off 4 bases at V and 3 bases at J, with 13 bases between the two ends. Germline V gives CDR1 MNHNS, CDR2 SASEGT. This TCR was sampled from a man in his late teens or twenties in good health. Some clones in this sample may be carry-over from other donors' samples. The gene calls are TRBV6-1 and TRBJ2-4, with a weak D call TRBD1 (6 bases). Sequenced sample: naive CD4+ T cells from PBMCs. This sample's subset: CD45RA+ positively selected. The CDR3 coding sequence is TGTGCCAGCAGTGGCCGGACAGTGAGCAAAAACATTCAGTACTTC. Protein product: CASSGRTVSKNIQYF.